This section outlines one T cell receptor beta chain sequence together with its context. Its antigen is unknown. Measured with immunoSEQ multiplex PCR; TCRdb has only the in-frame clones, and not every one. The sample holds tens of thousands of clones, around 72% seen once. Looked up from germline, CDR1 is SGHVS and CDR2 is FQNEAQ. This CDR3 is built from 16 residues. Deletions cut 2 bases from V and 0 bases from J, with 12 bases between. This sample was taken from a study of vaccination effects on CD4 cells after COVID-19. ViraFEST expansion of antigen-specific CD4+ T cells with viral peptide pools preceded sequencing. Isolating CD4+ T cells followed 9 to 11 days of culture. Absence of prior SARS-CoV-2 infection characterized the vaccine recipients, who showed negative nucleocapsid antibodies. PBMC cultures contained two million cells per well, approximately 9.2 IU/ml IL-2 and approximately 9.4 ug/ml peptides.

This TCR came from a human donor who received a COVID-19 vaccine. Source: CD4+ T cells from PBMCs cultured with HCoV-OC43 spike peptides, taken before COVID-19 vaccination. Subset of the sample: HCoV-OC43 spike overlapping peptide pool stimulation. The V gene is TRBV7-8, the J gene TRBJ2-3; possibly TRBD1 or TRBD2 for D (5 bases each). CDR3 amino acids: CASSLRGAASTDTQYF. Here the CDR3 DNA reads TGTGCCAGCAGCTTACGAGGGGCAGCCAGCACAGATACGCAGTATTTT.